The clone carrying this T cell receptor beta chain appeared a single time. These data belong to a study of CD8+ T cells in alopecia areata. CDR1 and CDR2 from the germline V gene are PRHDT and FYEKMQ (reference sequence). CDR3 length: 13 residues. The junction had 1 base not matched to a gene; V was cut back by 7 bases and J by 0 bases. cDNA reverse transcribed from extracted RNA served as the sequencing template. Measured with immunoSEQ multiplex PCR; TCRdb has only the in-frame clones, and not every one. Of 160,000 or so clones detected, approximately 65% appear once; the ten largest clones hold over 10%.

The chain has TRBV13 and TRBJ2-3; TRBD2 matches at 7 bases. The sequences come from CD8+ T cells sorted from blood, collected at week 0. This TCR was recovered from a human donor with alopecia areata. The CDR3 loop reads CASTGGSTDTQYF. Here the CDR3 DNA reads TGTGCCAGCACGGGGGGAAGCACAGATACGCAGTATTTT.